The entry that follows covers one T cell receptor (beta chain) sequence. Its target is unknown. This entry belongs to a study of Ad26.COV2.S vaccination and SARS-CoV-2 variants. Study in general: This donor came from the COV1001 trial of Ad26.COV2.S. Ad26.COV2.S was injected intramuscularly once or twice, 56 days apart.

The table came from immunoSEQ multiplex PCR; TCRdb's copy has only in-frame clones and leaves some out. Among more than 300,000 clones, about 85% were seen once, and the ten largest hold 2.1%. The treatment was: over 15 received Ad26.COV2.S at low or high dose, single or two shots; roughly 5 received placebo; per-sample allocation not given. The samples date from day 63 after the first vaccine or placebo injection. Boston hosted the donor, who was an adult aged 18-55 years. Study conclusions and caveats: The TCR breadth and depth analyses may have produced an underestimate of total T cell responses.

Germline CDR1 and CDR2: MDHEN and SYDVKM. The CDR3 extends over 13 amino acids. Between the trimmed V and J ends, which lost 4 bases and 0 bases, there was a span of 7 bases. The J gene is TRBJ2-7, the V gene TRBV28; D is undetermined. This clonotype was sampled from a person between 18 and 65 years old who received the Ad26.COV2.S COVID-19 vaccine or a placebo. This sample comprised peripheral blood, obtained in a trial of Ad26.COV2.S vaccine versus placebo. The CDR3 DNA sequence: TGTGCCAGCAGTTCCAGAATCTCCTACGAGCAGTACTTC. It translates to CASSSRISYEQYF. Full variable domain (remainder filled in from reference TRBV28 and TRBJ2-7): DVKVTQSSRYLVKRTGEKVFLECVQDMDHENMFWYRQDPGLGLRLIYFSYDVKMKEKGDIPEGYSVSREKKERFSLILESASTNQTSMYLCASSSRISYEQYFGPGTRLTVT.